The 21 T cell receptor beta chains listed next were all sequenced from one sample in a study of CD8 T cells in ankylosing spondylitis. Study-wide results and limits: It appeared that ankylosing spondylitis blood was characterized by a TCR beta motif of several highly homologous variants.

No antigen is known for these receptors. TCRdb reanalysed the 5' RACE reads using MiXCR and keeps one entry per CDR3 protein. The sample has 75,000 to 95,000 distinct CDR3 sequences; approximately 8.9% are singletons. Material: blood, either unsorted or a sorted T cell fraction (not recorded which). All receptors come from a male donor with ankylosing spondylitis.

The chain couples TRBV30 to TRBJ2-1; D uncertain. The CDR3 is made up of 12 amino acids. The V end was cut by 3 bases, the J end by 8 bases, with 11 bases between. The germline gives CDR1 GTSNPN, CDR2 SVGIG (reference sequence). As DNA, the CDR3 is TGTGCCTGGAGGGAGTCGGTCGATGAGCAGTTCTTC. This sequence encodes CAWRESVDEQFF.

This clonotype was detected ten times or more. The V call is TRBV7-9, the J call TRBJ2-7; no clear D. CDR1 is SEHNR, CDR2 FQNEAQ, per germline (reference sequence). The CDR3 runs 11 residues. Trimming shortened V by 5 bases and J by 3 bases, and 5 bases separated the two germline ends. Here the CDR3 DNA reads TGTGCCAGCAGCAACGGCTACGAGCAGTACGTC. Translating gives CASSNGYEQYV.

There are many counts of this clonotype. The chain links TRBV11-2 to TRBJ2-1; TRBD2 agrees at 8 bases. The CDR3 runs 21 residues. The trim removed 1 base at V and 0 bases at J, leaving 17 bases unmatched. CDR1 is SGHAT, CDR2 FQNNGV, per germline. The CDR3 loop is CASSLVGTSNYLDSSYNEQFF. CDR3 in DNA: TGTGCCAGCAGCTTAGTCGGGACTAGTAATTATTTGGATAGCTCCTACAATGAGCAGTTCTTC.

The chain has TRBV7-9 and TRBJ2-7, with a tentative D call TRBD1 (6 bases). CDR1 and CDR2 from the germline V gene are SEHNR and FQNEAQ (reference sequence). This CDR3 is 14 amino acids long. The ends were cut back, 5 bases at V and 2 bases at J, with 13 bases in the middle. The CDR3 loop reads CASSQTGQTYEQYF. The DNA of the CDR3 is TGTGCCAGCAGCCAAACGGGACAAACCTACGAGCAGTACTTC.

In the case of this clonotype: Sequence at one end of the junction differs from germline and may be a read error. CDR3 in amino acids: CAISPGTDTQYF. CDR3 sequence (DNA): TGTGCCATCAGCCCCGGCACAGATACGCAGTATTTT. The chain joins TRBV5-6 to TRBJ2-3; D call uncertain. The CDR3 sequence is 12 residues long. Germline V gene sequence: CDR1 SGHDT, CDR2 YYEEEE.

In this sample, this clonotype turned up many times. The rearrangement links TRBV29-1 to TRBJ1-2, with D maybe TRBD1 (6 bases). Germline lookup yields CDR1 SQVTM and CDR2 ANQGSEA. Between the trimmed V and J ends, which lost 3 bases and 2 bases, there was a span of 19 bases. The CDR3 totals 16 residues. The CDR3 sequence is CSVEETGSKGNYGYTF. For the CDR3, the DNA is TGCAGCGTTGAGGAGACAGGCTCAAAGGGGAACTATGGCTACACCTTC.

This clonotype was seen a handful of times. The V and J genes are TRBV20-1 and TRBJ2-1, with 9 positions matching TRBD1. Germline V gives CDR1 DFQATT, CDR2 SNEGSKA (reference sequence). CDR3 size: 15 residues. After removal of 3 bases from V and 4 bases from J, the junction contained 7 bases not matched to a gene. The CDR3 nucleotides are TGCAGTGCTAGTAGGCGGACAGGGGCTTACAATGAGCAGTTCTTC. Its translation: CSASRRTGAYNEQFF.

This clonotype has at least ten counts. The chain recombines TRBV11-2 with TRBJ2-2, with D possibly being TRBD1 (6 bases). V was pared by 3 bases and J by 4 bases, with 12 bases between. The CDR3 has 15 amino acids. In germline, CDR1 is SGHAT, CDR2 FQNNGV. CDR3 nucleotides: TGTGCCAGCAGCTTCCTAGGGGGTGGCACCGGGGAGCTGTTTTTT. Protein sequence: CASSFLGGGTGELFF.

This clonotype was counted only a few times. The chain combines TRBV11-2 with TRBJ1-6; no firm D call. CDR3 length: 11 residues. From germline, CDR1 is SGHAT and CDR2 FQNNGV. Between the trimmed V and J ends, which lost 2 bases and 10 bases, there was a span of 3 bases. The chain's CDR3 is CASSLTSPLHF. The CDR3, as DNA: TGTGCCAGCAGCTTAACCTCACCCCTCCACTTT.

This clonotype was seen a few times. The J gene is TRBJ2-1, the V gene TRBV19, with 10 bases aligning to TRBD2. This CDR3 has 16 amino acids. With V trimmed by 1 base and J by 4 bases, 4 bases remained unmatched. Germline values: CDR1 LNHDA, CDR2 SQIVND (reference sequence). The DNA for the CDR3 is TGTGCCAGTAGTATAGCCCCTAGCGGGAGTTACAATGAGCAGTTCTTC. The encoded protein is CASSIAPSGSYNEQFF. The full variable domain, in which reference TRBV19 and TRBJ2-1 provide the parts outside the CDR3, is DGGITQSPKYLFRKEGQNVTLSCEQNLNHDAMYWYRQDPGQGLRLIYYSQIVNDFQKGDIAEGYSVSREKKESFPLTVTSAQKNPTAFYLCASSIAPSGSYNEQFFGPGTRLTVL.

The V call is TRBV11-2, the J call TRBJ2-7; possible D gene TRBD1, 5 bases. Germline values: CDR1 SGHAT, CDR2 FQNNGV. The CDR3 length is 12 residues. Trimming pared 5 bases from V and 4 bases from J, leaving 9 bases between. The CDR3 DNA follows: TGTGCCAGCAGCGGGTGGACATACGAGCAGTACTTC. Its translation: CASSGWTYEQYF. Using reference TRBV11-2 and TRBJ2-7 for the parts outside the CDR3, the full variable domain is EAGVAQSPRYKIIEKRQSVAFWCNPISGHATLYWYQQILGQGPKLLIQFQNNGVVDDSQLPKDRFSAERLKGVDSTLKIQPAKLEDSAVYLCASSGWTYEQYFGPGTRLTVT.

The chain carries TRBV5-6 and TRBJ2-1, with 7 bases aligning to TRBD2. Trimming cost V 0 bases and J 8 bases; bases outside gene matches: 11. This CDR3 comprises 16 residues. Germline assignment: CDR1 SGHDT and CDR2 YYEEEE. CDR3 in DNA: TGTGCCAGCAGCTTGGCCAATGGCGGGAGCTGGGATGAGCAGTTCTTC. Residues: CASSLANGGSWDEQFF.

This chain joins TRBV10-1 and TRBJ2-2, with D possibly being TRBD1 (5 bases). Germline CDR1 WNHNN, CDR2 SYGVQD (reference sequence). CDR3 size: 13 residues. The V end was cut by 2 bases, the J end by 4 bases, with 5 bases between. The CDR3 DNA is TGCGCCAGCAGTGAGACAGGCACCGGGGAGCTGTTTTTT. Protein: CASSETGTGELFF.

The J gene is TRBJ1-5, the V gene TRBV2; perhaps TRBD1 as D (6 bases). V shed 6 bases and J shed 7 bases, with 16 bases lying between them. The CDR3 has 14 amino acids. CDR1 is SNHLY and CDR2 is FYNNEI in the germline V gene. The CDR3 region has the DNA TGTGCCAGCAGCCGGAGGACAGTACAGCAGCCCCAGCATTTT. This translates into CASSRRTVQQPQHF.

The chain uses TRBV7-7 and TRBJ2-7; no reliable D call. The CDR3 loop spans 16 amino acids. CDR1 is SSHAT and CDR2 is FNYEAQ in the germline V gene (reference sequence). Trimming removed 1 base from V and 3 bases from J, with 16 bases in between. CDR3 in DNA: TGTGCCAGCAGCTTAGGTCCGCCGACACAAGACTACGAGCAGTACTTC. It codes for CASSLGPPTQDYEQYF.

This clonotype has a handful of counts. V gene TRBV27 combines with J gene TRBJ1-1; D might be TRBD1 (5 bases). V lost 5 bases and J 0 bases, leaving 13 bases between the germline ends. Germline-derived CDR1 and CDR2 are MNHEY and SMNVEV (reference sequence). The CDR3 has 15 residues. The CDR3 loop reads CASSQAGGMNTEAFF. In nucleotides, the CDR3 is TGTGCCAGCAGTCAGGCCGGGGGAATGAACACTGAAGCTTTCTTT.

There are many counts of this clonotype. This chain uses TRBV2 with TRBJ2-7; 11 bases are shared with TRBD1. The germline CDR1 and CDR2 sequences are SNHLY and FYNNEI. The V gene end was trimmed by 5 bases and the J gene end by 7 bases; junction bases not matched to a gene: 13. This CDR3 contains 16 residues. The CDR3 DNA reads TGTGCCAGCAGTACGGAAAGGACAGGGGGCAAAAAGGAGCAGTACTTC. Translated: CASSTERTGGKKEQYF.

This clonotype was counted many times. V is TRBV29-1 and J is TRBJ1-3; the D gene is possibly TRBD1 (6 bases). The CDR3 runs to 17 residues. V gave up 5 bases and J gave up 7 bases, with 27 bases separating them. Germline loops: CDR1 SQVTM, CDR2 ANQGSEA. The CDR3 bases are TGCAGCGTTTTAGACCCACCCCGACACAGGGTACGGAACACCATATATTTT. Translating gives CSVLDPPRHRVRNTIYF.

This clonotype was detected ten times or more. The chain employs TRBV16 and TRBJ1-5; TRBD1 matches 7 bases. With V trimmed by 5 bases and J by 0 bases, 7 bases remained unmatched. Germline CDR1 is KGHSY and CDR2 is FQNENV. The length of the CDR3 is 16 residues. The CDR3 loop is CASSFGTAYSNQPQHF. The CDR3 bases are TGTGCCAGCAGCTTCGGGACAGCGTATAGCAATCAGCCCCAGCATTTT.

The CDR3 sequence is CASSSSPLSYEQYV. CDR3 nucleotide sequence: TGTGCCAGCAGCTCCTCGCCACTCAGCTACGAGCAGTACGTC. The chain links TRBV11-1 to TRBJ2-7; D unresolved. CDR3 size: 14 residues. The V gene lost 4 bases and the J gene lost 3 bases, with 13 bases spanning the gap. Germline V gene lookup returns CDR1 SGHAT and CDR2 FQDESV (reference sequence).

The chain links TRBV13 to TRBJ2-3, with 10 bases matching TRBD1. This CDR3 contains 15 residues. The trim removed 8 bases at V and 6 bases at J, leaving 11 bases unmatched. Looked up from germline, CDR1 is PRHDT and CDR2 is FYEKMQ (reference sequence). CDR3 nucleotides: TGTGCCAGCGGAACCACGGGACAGGGGTCCGATACGCAGTATTTT. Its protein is CASGTTGQGSDTQYF.